This TCR beta chain is drawn from a study of human T cells and chemical hapten exposure (dated by TCRdb to the early 2020s). As for the study more broadly: For sensitization, 2% DPC in acetone was applied to an approximately 2 cm by approximately 2 cm area of upper inner arm skin. Throughout the study period of around 24 weeks, patients also received therapeutic DPC doses to the scalp every week. Patch tests used Finn chambers with 0.01% DPC on the upper back, scored after 6 days by International Contact Dermatitis Research Group standards. Alopecia areata with under or over 50% scalp involvement, alopecia totalis and alopecia universalis were represented in the patient cohort, which was mostly female. The libraries were sequenced as a pool, and the TCR yield per sample differed mostly because of small variations in library volumes within the pool. In alopecia patients, the study followed how the peripheral blood TCR repertoire changed in vivo over primary and secondary sensitization to diphenylcyclopropenone (DPC), a hapten. Blood samples were taken from patients before sensitization (week 0) and at 2, 6 and about 24 weeks after DPC sensitization. Blood for TCR sequencing was provided by twenty-nine alopecia patients at one to four time points (pre-sensitization, 2, 6 and 24 weeks). Overall study results and their limits: The number of PT1 expanded TCRs positively correlated with patch test score, significant at thresholds 8, 16 and 32 but not 4. DPC sensitization did not change the number of TCRs with a frequency above 1 in 1000, and there was no evidence of changes in global repertoire structure. Expanded TCRs formed significantly more large CDR3 similarity clusters than pre-sensitization or healthy control sets, consistent with antigen-driven responses. All patients had alopecia, a presumed autoimmune disease, so their immune response might differ from that of healthy individuals. After repeated subsampling, the strength of the expansion versus patch-test correlation and the threshold at which it became significant changed.

Many counts were recorded for this clonotype. Its antigen remains undetermined. No qualities accompany the bases; no much larger clone lies one base away. The CDR3 runs 15 residues from the cysteine to the phenylalanine. Only the CDR3 DNA is retained, 45 bases long and in frame from the first base. At the junction V is shortened by 2 bases and J by 4 bases; bases outside the gene matches: 0. CDR1 and CDR2 are drawn from the germline V gene: MDHEN, SYDVKM. Libraries were constructed by RACE. The data were produced on a NextSeq 500. During library preparation, unique molecular identifiers were attached to individual cDNA molecules so that TCRs could be counted in a quantitative, reproducible way. Both TCR alpha and TCR beta chains were sequenced from each blood RNA sample. Per the authors' processing: Samples had a median of roughly 99,000 TCRs, with a range from roughly 23,224 to 750,000. V, J and CDR3 annotation of the TCR reads was performed with the Decombinator software suite. For PS versus PT1 abundance plots, all samples were subsampled to the same number of TCRs (28,000). TCRs were defined as expanded if absent before sensitization and observed at least eight times at the 2-week time point. Using fastp trimming at Q25 and MiXCR clonotype assembly, TCRdb reanalyzed the public sequencing data and kept in-frame beta chains. Each entry is one CDR3 protein sequence, shown with its most common DNA and genes. The V and J calls follow TCRdb's processing rather than the paper's. The sample records 350,000 to 400,000 distinct CDR3 sequences, 4% to 6% of which are singletons. The ten largest clones add up to just over 2.5% of the sample.

The sample's time point label is to be understood as: pre-sensitization, week 0. The treatment or condition label of this sample denotes: therapeutic diphenylcyclopropenone sensitization with weekly scalp DPC. At every patch-test visit, the blood draw took place before the patch test was put on. To be eligible, patients had to be aged 18 to 70, diagnosed with alopecia and judged suitable for DPC therapy, while pregnant patients were excluded. Unfractionated whole blood was collected in Tempus Blood RNA tubes, and total RNA was extracted from that blood. Sequencing was performed on whole blood, taken in connection with sensitization to the hapten diphenylcyclopropenone (DPC). The chain uses TRBV28 and TRBJ2-5, with TRBD2 matching 14 junction bases. The sequence was collected from a woman aged 50 to 60 with alopecia areata. Some clones in this sample may be carry-over from other donors' samples. The CDR3 protein: CASSLGLAGGETQYF. Here is the DNA: TGTGCCAGCAGTTTAGGACTAGCGGGAGGAGAGACCCAGTACTTC.